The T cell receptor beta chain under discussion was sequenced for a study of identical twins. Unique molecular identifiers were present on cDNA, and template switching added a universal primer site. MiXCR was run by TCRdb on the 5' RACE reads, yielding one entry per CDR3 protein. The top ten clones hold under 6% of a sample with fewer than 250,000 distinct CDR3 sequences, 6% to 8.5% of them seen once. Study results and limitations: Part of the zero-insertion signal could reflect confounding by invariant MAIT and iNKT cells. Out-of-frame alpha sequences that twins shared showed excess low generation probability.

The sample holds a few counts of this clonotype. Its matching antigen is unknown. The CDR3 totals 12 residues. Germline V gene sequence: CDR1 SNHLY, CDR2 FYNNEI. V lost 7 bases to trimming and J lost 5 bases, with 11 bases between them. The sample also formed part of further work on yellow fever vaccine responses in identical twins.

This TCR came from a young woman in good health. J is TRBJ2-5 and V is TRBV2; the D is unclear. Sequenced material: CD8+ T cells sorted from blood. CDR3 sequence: CASIERMETQYF. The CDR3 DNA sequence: TGTGCCAGCATCGAGCGCATGGAGACCCAGTACTTC.